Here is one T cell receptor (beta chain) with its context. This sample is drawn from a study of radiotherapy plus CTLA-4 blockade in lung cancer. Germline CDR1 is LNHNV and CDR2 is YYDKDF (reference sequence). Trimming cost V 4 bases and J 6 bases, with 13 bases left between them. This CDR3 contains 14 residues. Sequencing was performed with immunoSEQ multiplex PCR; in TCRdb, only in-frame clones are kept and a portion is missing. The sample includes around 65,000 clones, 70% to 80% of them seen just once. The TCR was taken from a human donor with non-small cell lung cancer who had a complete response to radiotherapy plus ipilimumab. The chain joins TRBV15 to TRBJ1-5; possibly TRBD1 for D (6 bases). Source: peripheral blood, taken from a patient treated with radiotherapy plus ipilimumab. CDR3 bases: TGTGCCACCAGCATCAGGGGTACTTCTCAGCCCCAGCATTTT. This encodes CATSIRGTSQPQHF.